This entry lists 14 T cell receptor beta chains sequenced from one sample in a study of T-cell reconstitution after alpha-beta-depleted transplantation in children. Unique molecular identifiers were built into the TCRbeta library. MiXCR, run by TCRdb on the PCR reads, gives a single entry per CDR3 protein. The table lists about 170,000 distinct CDR3 sequences, approximately 10% of them singletons. The sequences come from PBMCs, collected before TCRalphabeta/CD19-depleted stem cell transplant. Receptors were obtained from a boy between 2 and 10 years old with acute myeloid leukemia, due to receive a stem cell transplant.

The chain uses TRBV6-5 and TRBJ2-2; D remains ambiguous. There are 15 residues in the CDR3. Trimming left V 2 bases short and J 2 bases short, with 9 bases between. Germline CDR1 reads MNHEY; CDR2 reads SVGAGI. CDR3 residues: CASSYNRANTGELFF. The CDR3 nucleotides are TGTGCCAGCAGTTACAACCGGGCCAACACCGGGGAGCTGTTTTTT.

The V call is TRBV11-2, the J call TRBJ2-3; D is ambiguous. Looked up from germline, CDR1 is SGHAT and CDR2 is FQNNGV. This CDR3 comprises 14 residues. Trimming left V 1 base short and J 0 bases short, with 5 bases between. CDR3 DNA: TGTGCCAGCAGCTTAGGGTATAGCACAGATACGCAGTATTTT. This encodes CASSLGYSTDTQYF.

This clonotype was recorded at least ten times. The chain carries TRBV2 and TRBJ1-2, with a possible D match to TRBD1 (6 bases). V was clipped by 7 bases and J by 3 bases, with 15 bases between them. The CDR3 is 14 amino acids. Germline V gene sequence: CDR1 SNHLY, CDR2 FYNNEI. Here the CDR3 reads CASNGGAGYYGYTF. The CDR3 DNA is TGTGCCAGCAACGGGGGCGCGGGATACTATGGCTACACCTTC.

This clonotype has ten or more counts. CDR3 DNA: TGCGCCAGCCCGGTCCCCGGGACTAGATCCTACAATGAGCAGTTCTTC. Translation gives CASPVPGTRSYNEQFF. The V call is TRBV4-1, the J call TRBJ2-1; 8 bases agree with TRBD2. The CDR3 consists of 16 residues. J was trimmed by 1 base and V by 8 bases; bases with no gene match: 10. CDR1 MGHRA and CDR2 YSYEKL come from the germline V gene.

This clonotype was seen at least ten times. This chain uses TRBV25-1 with TRBJ2-1; tentatively, D is TRBD1 (5 bases). This CDR3 is built from 13 residues. In germline, CDR1 is MGHDK, CDR2 SYGVNS. Trimming removed 7 bases at V and 3 bases at J, with 10 bases between. Here the CDR3 reads CASTSDNYNEQFF. Here the CDR3 DNA reads TGTGCCAGCACCTCGGACAACTACAATGAGCAGTTCTTC.

At least ten counts were recorded for this clonotype. The chain recombines TRBV5-1 with TRBJ2-3; a weak D match, TRBD2 (6 bases). The V gene's germline CDR1 is SGHRS and CDR2 YFSETQ. The CDR3 loop spans 15 amino acids. With 1 base removed from V and 0 bases from J, the gap between germline ends came to 9 bases. CDR3: CASSLWGTSTDTQYF. The CDR3 coding sequence is TGCGCCAGCAGCTTGTGGGGGACTAGCACAGATACGCAGTATTTT. The full variable domain, its missing parts supplied by reference TRBV5-1 and TRBJ2-3, is KAGVTQTPRYLIKTRGQQVTLSCSPISGHRSVSWYQQTPGQGLQFLFEYFSETQRNKGNFPGRFSGRQFSNSRSEMNVSTLELGDSALYLCASSLWGTSTDTQYFGPGTRLTVL.

The table lists this clonotype with many counts. The chain uses TRBV4-1 and TRBJ2-5; 7 bases line up with TRBD1. Unmatched junction bases numbered 6, after V lost 0 bases and J lost 5 bases. This CDR3 region has 15 residues. CDR1 and CDR2 (germline): MGHRA, YSYEKL. CDR3 DNA: TGCGCCAGCAGCCAAGATAAAGGGGGCGCGGAGACCCAGTACTTC. It is translated as CASSQDKGGAETQYF.

This clonotype has ten or more counts. The chain uses TRBV3-1 and TRBJ2-1; TRBD1 matches 9 bases. The CDR3 has 14 residues. Looked up from germline, CDR1 is LGHDT and CDR2 is YNNKEL (reference sequence). Trimming took 11 bases from V and 3 from J; bases not matched to a gene: 8. The CDR3 here is CAVSLGQGYNEQFF. The CDR3 coding sequence is TGTGCCGTATCCTTGGGACAGGGCTACAATGAGCAGTTCTTC.

This clonotype was detected only a few times. The chain links TRBV3-1 to TRBJ2-3; weak D call: TRBD2 (5 bases). Trimming pared 4 bases from V and 2 bases from J, leaving 10 bases between. Germline values: CDR1 LGHDT, CDR2 YNNKEL (reference sequence). This CDR3 has 14 residues. The CDR3 spells CASSPRGSTDTQYF. CDR3 nucleotide sequence: TGTGCCAGCAGCCCACGGGGTTCCACAGATACGCAGTATTTT.

This clonotype was counted many times. The chain combines TRBV12-3 or TRBV12-4 with TRBJ1-1; D uncertain. V lost 7 bases, J lost 11 bases, and 20 bases lay in between. The CDR3 is 13 amino acids. CDR3 DNA: TGTGCCAGCACCTACCCGAGGGTCCCCGAGGCTTTCTTT. Translation: CASTYPRVPEAFF.

This clonotype showed up many times. The chain has TRBV20-1 and TRBJ2-1; 9 nucleotides match TRBD2. The germline CDR1 and CDR2 sequences are DFQATT and SNEGSKA (reference sequence). CDR3 length equals 16 residues. V trimming: 6 bases; J trimming: 0 bases; junction bases outside the gene matches: 9. The CDR3 here is CSAGASGDSSYNEQFF. CDR3 nucleotide sequence: TGCAGTGCGGGGGCTAGCGGGGACAGCTCCTACAATGAGCAGTTCTTC.

In this sample, this clonotype turned up many times. The genes are TRBV27 and TRBJ2-1; 12 positions match TRBD1. Losses at the gene ends were 6 bases for V and 8 bases for J; bases not matched to a gene: 8. CDR1 and CDR2 (germline): MNHEY, SMNVEV (reference sequence). The CDR3 spans 15 residues. DNA for the CDR3: TGTGCCAGCAGCGGAACCGGGACAGGGGGCTATGAGCAGTTCTTC. Its protein is CASSGTGTGGYEQFF.

This clonotype has at least ten counts. This sequence joins TRBV4-1 and TRBJ1-5; no firm D call. The CDR3 loop spans 17 amino acids. In germline, CDR1 is MGHRA, CDR2 YSYEKL. Trimming left V 0 bases short and J 0 bases short, with 12 bases between. The CDR3 is CASSQEGWAVSNQPQHF. The DNA of the CDR3 is TGCGCCAGCAGCCAAGAGGGTTGGGCAGTTAGCAATCAGCCCCAGCATTTT.

This clonotype was counted many times. The chain joins TRBV5-1 to TRBJ2-7; D might be TRBD1 (6 bases). The CDR3 runs to 14 residues. Germline V CDR1 and CDR2: SGHRS, YFSETQ. Trimming left V 0 bases short and J 5 bases short, with 12 bases between. The CDR3 loop is CASSLGPRGDEQYV. The CDR3 DNA reads as TGCGCCAGCAGCTTGGGTCCCAGGGGAGACGAGCAGTACGTC.